The clone carrying this T cell receptor (beta chain) appeared once. These data come from a study of cytomegalovirus exposure and HLA in healthy donors. The PCR ran on 60 Vbeta and 13 Jbeta primers. Assay: immunoSEQ multiplex PCR; the TCRdb copy retains only in-frame clones and omits some. The table shows approximately 170,000 clones, with around four fifths occurring only once. The germline V gene encodes CDR1 SNHLY and CDR2 FYNNEI. The CDR3 is made up of 16 amino acids. The V end lost 6 bases, the J end lost 5 bases, and 20 bases lay between the germline ends. The clonotype was recovered from a man aged 18 to 30 in good health and CMV-seropositive. J is TRBJ1-3 and V is TRBV2, with D perhaps TRBD1 (5 bases). The specimen sequenced was PBMCs. CDR3 nucleotides: TGTGCCAGCAGCGCCACGGGAGGGGCCAACCGAAACACCATATATTTT. It encodes CASSATGGANRNTIYF.